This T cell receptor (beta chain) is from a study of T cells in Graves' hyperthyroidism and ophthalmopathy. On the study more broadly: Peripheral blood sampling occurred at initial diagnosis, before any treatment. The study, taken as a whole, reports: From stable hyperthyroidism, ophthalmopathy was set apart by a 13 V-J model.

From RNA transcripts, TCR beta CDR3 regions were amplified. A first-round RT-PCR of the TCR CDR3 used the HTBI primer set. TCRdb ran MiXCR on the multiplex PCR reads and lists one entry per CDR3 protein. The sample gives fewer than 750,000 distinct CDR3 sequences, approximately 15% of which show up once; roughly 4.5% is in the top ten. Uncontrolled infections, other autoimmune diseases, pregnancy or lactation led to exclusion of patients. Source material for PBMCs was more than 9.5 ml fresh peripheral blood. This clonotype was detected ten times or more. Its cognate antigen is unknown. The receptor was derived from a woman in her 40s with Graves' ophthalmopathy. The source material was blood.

CDR3 in amino acids: CAISESDKRITDTQYF. The CDR3 DNA follows: TGTGCCATCAGTGAGTCCGATAAGCGTATCACAGATACGCAGTATTTT. V is TRBV10-3 and J is TRBJ2-3; no definite D call. Germline CDR1 is ENHRY and CDR2 is SYGVKD. CDR3 length: 16 amino acids. The V end was cut by 0 bases, the J end by 2 bases, with 12 bases between.